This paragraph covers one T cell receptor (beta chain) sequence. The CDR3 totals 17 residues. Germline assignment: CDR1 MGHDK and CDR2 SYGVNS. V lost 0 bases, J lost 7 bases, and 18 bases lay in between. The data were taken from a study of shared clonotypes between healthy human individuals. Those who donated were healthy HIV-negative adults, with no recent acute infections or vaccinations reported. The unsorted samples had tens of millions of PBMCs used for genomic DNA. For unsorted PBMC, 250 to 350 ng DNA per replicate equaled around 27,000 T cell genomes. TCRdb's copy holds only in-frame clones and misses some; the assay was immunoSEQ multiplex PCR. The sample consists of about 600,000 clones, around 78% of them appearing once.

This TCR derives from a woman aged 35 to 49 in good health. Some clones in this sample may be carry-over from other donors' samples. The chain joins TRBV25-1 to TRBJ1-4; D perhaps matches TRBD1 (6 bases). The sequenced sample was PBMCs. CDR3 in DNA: TGTGCCAGCAGTGAATATTTTTCAGGGGCTGGGTCTGAAAAACTGTTTTTT. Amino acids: CASSEYFSGAGSEKLFF.